This T cell receptor (beta chain) appears in the sequencing data of a study of blood T cell repertoires in COVID-19 (dated by TCRdb to 2020 to 2022). About the full investigation: Samples from collaborators originated in the United States, Italy and Spain and spanned both the acute and convalescent phases of COVID-19. The material from the prospective study consisted of cDNA or gDNA derived from T cells, B-cell-depleted T cells, or PBMCs. Subjects who had been exposed to COVID-19, were actively infected with it, or had recovered from it provided the deeply sampled blood TCRbeta repertoires that made up the dataset. A freely available public database, intended as a resource for researchers studying the immune response to SARS-CoV-2, is where the repertoires were released. Samples were obtained from the ongoing ImmuneRACE study (first 160 participants) and from about 1,300 subjects provided by 6 global collaborators. Sample metadata almost always included a de-identified subject ID, COVID-19 status, age in years and sex. Where available, HLA class I and class II types were taken from metadata supplied by the sample provider and were not determined by assay-based typing.

TCRbeta CDR3 regions were amplified from genomic DNA by means of the immunoSEQ Assay, a bias-controlled multiplex PCR. The paper's data handling went like this. Nucleated cell counts per sample were estimated from amplification of reference gene primers within the assay. To quantify the absolute abundance of each unique TCRbeta CDR3 rearrangement, sequence reads were collapsed and filtered. For each sample, productive Simpson clonality was calculated as the square root of Simpson's diversity index over productive rearrangements. TCRdb took over this immuneACCESS table, retaining in-frame rearrangements with V and J assigned. Such tables are incomplete; in checked studies, under half of the missing clones stem from an unresolved V gene, and the remainder is unexplained. D and trimming were read from the DNA, whereas the V and J calls and clone size are those reported in that table. The sample yields 250,000 to 350,000 clones; roughly 86% were counted once. The ten biggest clones cover about 9.8% of the sample.

In the case of this clone: The antigen it binds to is not known. One base away there is no much larger clone; base qualities are not given.

The V and J ends are trimmed by 3 bases and 0 bases, leaving 14 bases between them. The CDR3 has 17 amino acids, counting the end cysteine and phenylalanine. Only the CDR3 region is kept as DNA, spanning 51 bases read in frame from base 1. CDR1 SNHLY and CDR2 FYNNEI are derived from the germline V gene. Overall study outcomes, separate from this receptor: Clinical and demographic metadata were provided uncurated, with the amount varying by source and participant.

The collaborating institutions used their own protocols to collect whole blood in K2EDTA tubes. Collaborator samples were shipped for TCRbeta analysis as frozen whole blood, isolated PBMCs, or DNA extracted from either sample type. The chain was built from TRBV2 and TRBJ1-4; TRBD1 is a weak D gene call, 6 bases matching. Sequenced sample: peripheral blood. This clonotype was sampled from a man aged 18 to 29 with active or convalescent COVID-19. The nucleotide sequence reads as follows: TGTGCCAGCAGTGAGAACAGGGACCTTGCAACTAATGAAAAACTGTTTTTT. Translated, it reads CASSENRDLATNEKLFF.